This TCR beta chain stems from a study of T cells in Graves' hyperthyroidism and ophthalmopathy. Ophthalmopathy in the patients scored at least 3 on Clinical Activity Score and at least 4 on NOSPECS grade, lasting under 3 months. Clinical symptoms, serum thyroxine, TRAb, thyroid ultrasound and orbital computed tomography informed diagnoses. This clonotype was counted at least ten times. The CDR3 extends over 16 amino acids. The germline gives CDR1 MNHEY, CDR2 SVGEGT. V was trimmed by 1 base and J by 0 bases, leaving 12 bases between them. The TCR beta CDR3 regions underwent amplification using RNA transcripts as the source. HTBI primers were used for first-round RT-PCR of the TCR CDR3. MiXCR, applied by TCRdb to the multiplex PCR reads, yields one record per CDR3 protein. The sample lists about 520,000 distinct CDR3 sequences, roughly 25% occurring once.

The rearrangement joins TRBV6-2 or TRBV6-3 to TRBJ1-1, with a possible D match to TRBD1 (5 bases). This sequence was found in a woman aged 25 to 45 with Graves' ophthalmopathy. The sequencing sample was made of blood. The DNA for the CDR3 is TGTGCCAGCAGTTACTTGATGCGGACAATGAACACTGAAGCTTTCTTT. It encodes CASSYLMRTMNTEAFF.